Listed below are T cell receptor beta chains from one sample, sequenced in a study of shared clonotypes between healthy human individuals. The assay was immunoSEQ multiplex PCR, and TCRdb's table has in-frame clones only and misses some. The sample has some 2,100,000 clones, about 92% seen once; the top ten hold around 1.7%. Sequenced input: naive CD8+ T cells from PBMCs. The receptors derive from a man aged 18 to 30 in good health. Some clones in this sample may be carry-over from other donors' samples. Both conserved end residues are part of each CDR3. The order of the fields is V gene, J gene, clone size, D gene, CDR3 protein, CDR3 DNA. The D gene is left open where the match is weak. Not all rows give a size; the values are once, few, many and, for expanded clones, a class.

TRBV7-6	TRBJ2-3	-	-	CASSLEASGRDTQYF	TGTGCCAGCAGCTTAGAGGCTAGTGGCAGAGATACGCAGTATTTT
TRBV6-5	TRBJ1-1	-	-	CASSYTRVSTEAFF	TGTGCCAGCAGTTACACCAGGGTGAGCACTGAAGCTTTCTTT
TRBV7-6	TRBJ2-1	-	TRBD2	CASSSMGPSGSIYEQFF	TGTGCCAGCAGCTCCATGGGGCCTAGCGGGAGTATCTATGAGCAGTTCTTC
TRBV7-9	TRBJ1-1	-	TRBD1	CASSSGQVVTVNTEAFF	TGTGCCAGCAGCTCGGGACAGGTCGTTACCGTAAACACTGAAGCTTTCTTT
TRBV7-2	TRBJ2-2	-	TRBD1	CASSTRTGANTGELFF	TGTGCCAGCAGCACCCGGACAGGAGCGAACACCGGGGAGCTGTTTTTT
TRBV10-2	TRBJ2-1	-	TRBD2	CASSLPGLAHNEQFF	TGCGCCAGCAGCCTACCGGGACTAGCCCACAATGAGCAGTTCTTC
TRBV11-2	TRBJ1-1	-	TRBD1	CASNDRAVNTEAFF	TGTGCCAGCAACGACAGGGCCGTGAACACTGAAGCTTTCTTT
TRBV30	TRBJ2-7	-	-	CAWVMRDSYEQYF	TGTGCCTGGGTGATGAGGGACTCTTACGAGCAGTACTTC
TRBV28	TRBJ1-1	-	-	CASSFRNRATEAFF	TGTGCCAGCAGTTTCCGAAACCGGGCCACTGAAGCTTTCTTT
TRBV7-9	TRBJ2-1	-	-	CASSMGQYNEQFF	TGTGCCAGCAGCATGGGACAATACAATGAGCAGTTCTTC
TRBV9	TRBJ2-7	-	-	CASSAGVGSSYEQYF	TGTGCCAGCAGCGCCGGGGTGGGCAGCTCCTACGAGCAGTACTTC
TRBV7-9	TRBJ2-6	once	-	CASSPRLLAPISGANVLTF	TGTGCCAGCAGCCCCCGGTTGTTGGCTCCCATCTCTGGGGCCAACGTCCTGACTTTC
TRBV29-1	TRBJ2-1	-	-	CSVVRSYNEQFF	TGCAGCGTTGTCCGGAGTTACAATGAGCAGTTCTTC
TRBV11-2	TRBJ2-3	-	-	CASSLEGTGTDTQYF	TGTGCCAGCAGCTTAGAAGGGACGGGCACAGATACGCAGTATTTT
TRBV6-6	TRBJ2-5	once	-	CASNPRALETQYF	TGTGCCAGCAACCCCCGGGCGCTGGAGACCCAGTACTTC
TRBV15	TRBJ2-7	-	-	CATSRVQGNPYEQYF	TGTGCCACCAGCAGAGTACAAGGGAACCCCTACGAGCAGTACTTC
TRBV4-2	TRBJ1-1	-	-	CASSQPLGQPNTEAFF	TGTGCCAGCAGCCAACCCCTTGGACAGCCAAACACTGAAGCTTTCTTT
TRBV6-6	TRBJ2-1	-	TRBD2	CASSLLAGVKNEQFF	TGTGCCAGCTCGCTTCTAGCGGGAGTTAAAAATGAGCAGTTCTTC
TRBV15	TRBJ1-1	-	-	CATSSLPGGGTEAFF	TGTGCCACCAGCAGCCTACCGGGGGGGGGCACTGAAGCTTTCTTT
TRBV5-4	TRBJ2-2	once	TRBD2	CASSWKREAGTGELFF	TGTGCCAGCAGCTGGAAGCGGGAGGCTGGGACCGGGGAGCTGTTTTTT
TRBV28	TRBJ1-5	-	-	CASSSRGAGQPQHF	TGTGCCAGCAGTTCCAGAGGGGCGGGACAGCCCCAGCATTTT
TRBV7-9	TRBJ2-2	-	-	CASSDTRNYLTGELFF	TGTGCCAGCAGCGATACTAGAAACTACCTTACCGGGGAGCTGTTTTTT
TRBV28	TRBJ2-2	-	TRBD2	CASSFLAGGPGTGELFF	TGTGCCAGCAGTTTCCTAGCGGGAGGGCCGGGCACCGGGGAGCTGTTTTTT
TRBV15	TRBJ2-7	-	TRBD1	CATSRVSTGHEQYF	TGTGCCACCAGCAGAGTCTCGACAGGGCACGAGCAGTACTTC
TRBV27	TRBJ2-7	-	TRBD2	CASQGRAGVAYEQYF	TGTGCCAGCCAAGGAAGAGCGGGAGTTGCCTACGAGCAGTACTTC
TRBV11-2	TRBJ2-5	-	TRBD2	CASLPRGRAGETQYF	TGTGCCAGCCTTCCACGCGGGAGGGCTGGGGAGACCCAGTACTTC